Listed below are T cell receptor beta chains from one sample, sequenced in a study of T cells in Graves' hyperthyroidism and ophthalmopathy. TCRdb re-called the multiplex PCR reads through MiXCR, storing one row per CDR3 protein. Of about 610,000 distinct CDR3 sequences in the sample, about 14% were seen once. Sequenced input: blood. These receptor sequences come from a woman aged 40 to 49 with Graves' ophthalmopathy. CDR3s include the opening cysteine and the closing phenylalanine or tryptophan. D genes are given only for firm matches. A clone size is listed for some rows: how often the clone was seen (once, few, many), or a class if it is expanded.

CDR3 DNA: TGTGCCAGCATCGGTGGAACTGAAGCTTTCTTT
CDR3 protein: CASIGGTEAFF
V gene: TRBV28
J gene: TRBJ1-1
clone size: many
D gene: NA
CDR3 length: 11

CDR3 DNA: TGTGCCAGCAGCCGATCCCACACCCACGAGCAGTACTTC
CDR3 protein: CASSRSHTHEQYF
V gene: TRBV7-8
J gene: TRBJ2-7
clone size: many
D gene: NA
CDR3 length: 13

CDR3 DNA: TGTGCCAGCAGCTTATTGTCCGGGACAGGGGGCAATCAGCCCCAGCATTTT
CDR3 protein: CASSLLSGTGGNQPQHF
V gene: TRBV7-8
J gene: TRBJ1-5
clone size: many
D gene: TRBD1
CDR3 length: 17

CDR3 DNA: TGTGCCAGCAGTCTGCAGGGGGAACAGCCCCAGCATTTT
CDR3 protein: CASSLQGEQPQHF
V gene: TRBV2
J gene: TRBJ1-5
clone size: many
D gene: TRBD1
CDR3 length: 13

CDR3 DNA: TGTGCCAGCAGTAACTCAGACACGCTGAACACTGAAGCTTTCTTT
CDR3 protein: CASSNSDTLNTEAFF
V gene: TRBV6-5
J gene: TRBJ1-1
clone size: NA
D gene: NA
CDR3 length: 15

CDR3 DNA: TGTGCCAGCAGTTACGCCGGGACTGCCGGGGTTGTCGAGCAGTACTTC
CDR3 protein: CASSYAGTAGVVEQYF
V gene: TRBV6-2/TRBV6-3
J gene: TRBJ2-7
clone size: many
D gene: NA
CDR3 length: 16

CDR3 DNA: TGTGCCAGCAGTTTATACGGGGGGACTGAAGCTTTCTTT
CDR3 protein: CASSLYGGTEAFF
V gene: TRBV12-3/TRBV12-4
J gene: TRBJ1-1
clone size: many
D gene: NA
CDR3 length: 13

CDR3 DNA: TGTGCCAGCAGTTACCGGACTCTTAACGGAAACGAGCAGTACTTC
CDR3 protein: CASSYRTLNGNEQYF
V gene: TRBV6-5
J gene: TRBJ2-7
clone size: many
D gene: NA
CDR3 length: 15

CDR3 DNA: TGTGCCATCAGCACCATATACGAGCAGTACTTC
CDR3 protein: CAISTIYEQYF
V gene: TRBV10-3
J gene: TRBJ2-7
clone size: many
D gene: NA
CDR3 length: 11

CDR3 DNA: TGTGCCAGCACGCCCCTCGGACAAGACGAGCAGTACTTC
CDR3 protein: CASTPLGQDEQYF
V gene: TRBV12-3/TRBV12-4
J gene: TRBJ2-7
clone size: few
D gene: NA
CDR3 length: 13

CDR3 DNA: TGCAGTGCTAGATCAAATAGGGGCACTGAAGCTTTCTTT
CDR3 protein: CSARSNRGTEAFF
V gene: TRBV20-1
J gene: TRBJ1-1
clone size: NA
D gene: NA
CDR3 length: 13

CDR3 DNA: TGTGCCAGCAGCTTAGACCAGGGGAGGACAGGGCAAGAGACCCAGTACTTC
CDR3 protein: CASSLDQGRTGQETQYF
V gene: TRBV11-2
J gene: TRBJ2-5
clone size: many
D gene: TRBD1
CDR3 length: 17

CDR3 DNA: TGTGCCAGTGGTCCCCTGAACACTGAAGCTTTCTTT
CDR3 protein: CASGPLNTEAFF
V gene: TRBV19
J gene: TRBJ1-1
clone size: many
D gene: NA
CDR3 length: 12

CDR3 DNA: TGCGCCAGCAGCCCTGTGGGGACAGGGGCGGGGACCCAGTACTTC
CDR3 protein: CASSPVGTGAGTQYF
V gene: TRBV5-1
J gene: TRBJ2-5
clone size: NA
D gene: TRBD1
CDR3 length: 15

CDR3 DNA: TGTGCCACCAGCAGAGCCGGGACAGGGATAACCACCGAGCAGTACTTC
CDR3 protein: CATSRAGTGITTEQYF
V gene: TRBV15
J gene: TRBJ2-7
clone size: many
D gene: TRBD1
CDR3 length: 16

CDR3 DNA: TGTGCCAGTAGTATAGCGGTTTCCGATTACGAGCAGTACTTC
CDR3 protein: CASSIAVSDYEQYF
V gene: TRBV19
J gene: TRBJ2-7
clone size: many
D gene: NA
CDR3 length: 14

CDR3 DNA: TGCGCCAGCAGCTTGCCCATGACTAGCGGGAATTACGAGCAGTACTTC
CDR3 protein: CASSLPMTSGNYEQYF
V gene: TRBV5-1
J gene: TRBJ2-7
clone size: many
D gene: TRBD2
CDR3 length: 16

CDR3 DNA: TGCAGTGCTAGAGATTCCGGGACAGGGGTTCACTATGGCTACACCTTC
CDR3 protein: CSARDSGTGVHYGYTF
V gene: TRBV20-1
J gene: TRBJ1-2
clone size: many
D gene: TRBD1
CDR3 length: 16

CDR3 DNA: TGTGCCATCAGGATCCAGGGAGAGGGCACTGAAGCTTTCTTT
CDR3 protein: CAIRIQGEGTEAFF
V gene: TRBV10-3
J gene: TRBJ1-1
clone size: many
D gene: NA
CDR3 length: 14

CDR3 DNA: TGTGCCAGCAGCGCGTGGGGACAGGGGATGGAGACCCAGTACTTC
CDR3 protein: CASSAWGQGMETQYF
V gene: TRBV7-2
J gene: TRBJ2-5
clone size: many
D gene: TRBD1
CDR3 length: 15

CDR3 DNA: TGTGCCAGCAGTCAAGGGGGGGGGACCCAGTACTTC
CDR3 protein: CASSQGGGTQYF
V gene: TRBV12-3/TRBV12-4
J gene: TRBJ2-5
clone size: many
D gene: NA
CDR3 length: 12

CDR3 DNA: TGTGCCAGCAGTTTACGGGTAGGGTCAGGTACGGCTGAAGCTTTCTTT
CDR3 protein: CASSLRVGSGTAEAFF
V gene: TRBV12-3/TRBV12-4
J gene: TRBJ1-1
clone size: many
D gene: NA
CDR3 length: 16

CDR3 DNA: TGTGCCAGCACTTACCGCCGGACTGCCTCGGGAAACACCATATATTTT
CDR3 protein: CASTYRRTASGNTIYF
V gene: TRBV6-2/TRBV6-3
J gene: TRBJ1-3
clone size: many
D gene: NA
CDR3 length: 16

CDR3 DNA: TGTGCCAGCAGCTTAAGGGCAGACATGAACACTGAAGCTTTCTTT
CDR3 protein: CASSLRADMNTEAFF
V gene: TRBV7-2
J gene: TRBJ1-1
clone size: many
D gene: NA
CDR3 length: 15

CDR3 DNA: TGTGCCAGCAGTTCTCTGACAGCCTTAAACTATGGCTACACCTTC
CDR3 protein: CASSSLTALNYGYTF
V gene: TRBV27
J gene: TRBJ1-2
clone size: many
D gene: NA
CDR3 length: 15

CDR3 DNA: TGCAGCGTTGATGACCCCATGAACACTGAAGCTTTCTTT
CDR3 protein: CSVDDPMNTEAFF
V gene: TRBV29-1
J gene: TRBJ1-1
clone size: many
D gene: NA
CDR3 length: 13

CDR3 DNA: TGTGCCTGGAGTGTAGTCGCGGGGACAGATACGCAGTATTTT
CDR3 protein: CAWSVVAGTDTQYF
V gene: TRBV30
J gene: TRBJ2-3
clone size: NA
D gene: NA
CDR3 length: 14

CDR3 DNA: TGTGCCTGGAGCCTAAGCGGGCCGGGAGATACGCAGTATTTT
CDR3 protein: CAWSLSGPGDTQYF
V gene: TRBV30
J gene: TRBJ2-3
clone size: few
D gene: NA
CDR3 length: 14

CDR3 DNA: TGTGCCAGCAGTTTACAGGACAGGGACTACGAGCAGTACTTC
CDR3 protein: CASSLQDRDYEQYF
V gene: TRBV12-3/TRBV12-4
J gene: TRBJ2-7
clone size: many
D gene: TRBD1
CDR3 length: 14

CDR3 DNA: TGTGCCATCAGTGAGGACCTACTCTATGGCTACACCTTC
CDR3 protein: CAISEDLLYGYTF
V gene: TRBV10-3
J gene: TRBJ1-2
clone size: NA
D gene: NA
CDR3 length: 13

CDR3 DNA: TGTGCCAGCAGCCAATTCGGACAGTTCTATGGCTACACCTTC
CDR3 protein: CASSQFGQFYGYTF
V gene: TRBV14
J gene: TRBJ1-2
clone size: NA
D gene: NA
CDR3 length: 14

CDR3 DNA: TGCAGTGCTGCCCCTCCCGCGTCCGGCTACACCTTC
CDR3 protein: CSAAPPASGYTF
V gene: TRBV20-1
J gene: TRBJ1-2
clone size: many
D gene: NA
CDR3 length: 12

CDR3 DNA: TGTGCCAGCAGCGTAGGGGGTGGAACTACTGAAGCTTTCTTT
CDR3 protein: CASSVGGGTTEAFF
V gene: TRBV9
J gene: TRBJ1-1
clone size: NA
D gene: NA
CDR3 length: 14

CDR3 DNA: TGTGCCAGCAGTTTATTGGAAACAGGGACAGATACGCAGTATTTT
CDR3 protein: CASSLLETGTDTQYF
V gene: TRBV28
J gene: TRBJ2-3
clone size: many
D gene: NA
CDR3 length: 15